This record covers a single T cell receptor (beta chain). Profiling relied on immunoSEQ multiplex PCR, and the TCRdb table lists in-frame clones only, not all of them. This sample carries about 98,000 clones, around nine tenths of them seen once, and the ten largest clones take around 1.9%. The data were taken from a study of blood T cell repertoires in COVID-19. Study details: T cells, B-cell-depleted T cells, or PBMCs provided the cDNA or gDNA that served as material.

Germline V CDR1 and CDR2: MDHEN, SYDVKM. Between the trimmed V and J ends, which lost 8 bases and 7 bases, there was a span of 12 bases. The CDR3 is 12 amino acids. During active infection, Seattle patients enrolled and were then monitored through disease. Sequenced input: peripheral blood. The source of this sequence is a woman in her 50s with COVID-19, enrolled during active disease. The V call is TRBV28, the J call TRBJ1-3; D not certain. CDR3 sequence: CASATSRNTIYF. CDR3 coding DNA: TGTGCCAGCGCGACTTCACGGAACACCATATATTTT.